These 2 T cell receptor beta chains came from one sample sequenced in a study of cytomegalovirus exposure and HLA in healthy donors. The data were produced by immunoSEQ multiplex PCR, yet TCRdb's version contains in-frame clones alone and is incomplete. Among about 220,000 clones listed, 80% to 95% were seen once. The sample consisted of PBMCs. Receptor source: a woman aged 18-35 years in good health and CMV-seronegative.

The V and J genes are TRBV6-5 and TRBJ2-1; D is unresolved. The CDR3 covers 14 residues. V lost 3 bases and J lost 3, with 9 bases in between. CDR1 and CDR2 (germline): MNHEY, SVGAGI. CDR3 bases: TGTGCCAGCAGTTATACGCTAAGCTACAATGAGCAGTTCTTC. Translated, it gives CASSYTLSYNEQFF.

V gene TRBV10-3 combines with J gene TRBJ2-2; D is unresolved. This CDR3 has 15 residues. The V end was cut by 5 bases, the J end by 7 bases, with 17 bases between. Germline lookup yields CDR1 ENHRY and CDR2 SYGVKD. The CDR3 DNA follows: TGTGCCATCAGTAACTACCAACAAGCGCTCGGGGAGCTGTTTTTT. This sequence encodes CAISNYQQALGELFF.